This T cell receptor (beta chain) was profiled in a study of blood T cell repertoires in COVID-19. Study-level information: Acute and convalescent COVID-19 samples came from the United States, Italy and Spain. T cells, B-cell-depleted T cells, or PBMCs supplied cDNA or gDNA.

Original data processing: Amplification of reference gene primers was used by the study to estimate nucleated cell counts. Assay: immunoSEQ multiplex PCR; the TCRdb copy retains only in-frame clones and omits some. V, J and clone size were drawn from that table, and D and trimming were deduced from the DNA. The profile shows 110,000 or so clones, 65% to 80% of them singletons. CDR1 and CDR2 (germline): KGHSH, LQKENI. This CDR3 is 14 amino acids long. V shed 6 bases, J shed 2 bases, and the junction held 5 bases outside the gene matches. The TCR was taken from an older woman with acute or convalescent COVID-19. Sequenced material: peripheral blood. This rearrangement joins TRBV18 to TRBJ2-3; TRBD2 agrees at 7 bases. In DNA form, the CDR3 reads TGTGCCAGCTCTCCAGCGGGGACCACAGATACGCAGTATTTT. This encodes CASSPAGTTDTQYF.